This T cell receptor beta chain was obtained from a study of shared clonotypes between healthy human individuals. It was CD45RO-negative cells, positively selected for CCR7, that made up naive CD8 cells, with terminally differentiated effector memory CD45RA+ cells excluded. Findings and limits, study-wide: The sampled material consisted only of blood, and tissue repertoires are likely to differ.

CDR3 length equals 14 residues. Looked up from germline, CDR1 is MNHEY and CDR2 is SMNVEV (reference sequence). Trimming removed 7 bases from V and 4 bases from J; junction bases left unmatched: 9. Regarding this clone: The antigen is unknown.

Clones were read by immunoSEQ multiplex PCR, and TCRdb kept only the in-frame ones, dropping some. Among roughly 2.1 million clones listed, roughly 91% were seen once. The gene calls are TRBV27 and TRBJ1-1; 7 bases fit TRBD1. The TCR comes from a man between 18 and 35 years old in good health. Some clones in this sample may be carry-over from other donors' samples. Sequenced material: naive CD8+ T cells from PBMCs. The CDR3: CASKPDRVVTEAFF. The DNA of the CDR3 is TGTGCCAGCAAACCCGACAGGGTGGTCACTGAAGCTTTCTTT.